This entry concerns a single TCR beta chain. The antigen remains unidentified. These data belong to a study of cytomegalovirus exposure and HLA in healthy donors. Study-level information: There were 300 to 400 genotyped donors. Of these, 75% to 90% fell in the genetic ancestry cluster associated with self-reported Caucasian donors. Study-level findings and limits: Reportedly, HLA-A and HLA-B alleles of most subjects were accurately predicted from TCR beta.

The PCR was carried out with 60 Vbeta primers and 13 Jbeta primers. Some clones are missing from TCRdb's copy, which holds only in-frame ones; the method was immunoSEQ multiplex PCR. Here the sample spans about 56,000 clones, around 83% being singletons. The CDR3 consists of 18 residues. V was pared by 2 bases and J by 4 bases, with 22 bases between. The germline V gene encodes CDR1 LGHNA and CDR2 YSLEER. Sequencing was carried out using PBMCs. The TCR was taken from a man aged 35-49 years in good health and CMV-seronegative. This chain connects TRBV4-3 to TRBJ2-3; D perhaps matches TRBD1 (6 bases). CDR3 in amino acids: CASSQLILGHSTSDTQYF. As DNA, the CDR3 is TGCGCCAGCAGCCAACTAATACTGGGACACTCTACATCAGATACGCAGTATTTT.